This T cell receptor beta chain emerged from a study of glioma-infiltrating T cells. TCR alpha and beta CDR3 regions were amplified from RNA using iRepertoire nested multiplex PCR. TCRdb re-called the multiplex PCR reads through MiXCR, storing one row per CDR3 protein. This sample carries under 150,000 distinct CDR3 sequences, approximately 26% of them seen once, and the ten largest clones take about 30%. A remark on this clonotype: Mismatch with germline at one junction end may stem from a read error.

Germline V gene sequence: CDR1 SGHTA, CDR2 FQGNSA. The CDR3 covers 16 residues. Source material: glioma tissue, nonneoplastic brain tissue, or PBMCs (not recorded which). The clonotype originates from a human donor with low-grade glioma or glioblastoma, undergoing nonglioma brain surgery, or in good health (not recorded which). The chain recombines TRBV7-2 with TRBJ2-3; 8 bases are a match to TRBD1. For the CDR3, the DNA is TGTGCCAGCAGCTTTGGGACAGGTGATAGCACAGATACGCAGTACTTT. It codes for CASSFGTGDSTDTQYF.